This TCR beta chain was captured in a study of blood T cell repertoires in COVID-19. Study as a whole: Spain, Italy and the United States supplied samples that represented acute and convalescent COVID-19. In each case, the material was cDNA or gDNA derived from T cells, B-cell-depleted T cells, or PBMCs.

TCRdb's copy holds only in-frame clones and misses some; the assay was immunoSEQ multiplex PCR. The sample gives over 140,000 clones, 77% of which show up once; roughly 9% is in the top ten. The CDR3 loop spans 13 amino acids. Trimming took 8 bases from V and 6 from J, leaving 16 bases between them. Germline CDR1 MNHEY, CDR2 SVGAGI. This sequence joins TRBV6-5 and TRBJ1-2; D might be TRBD1 (5 bases). What was sequenced was peripheral blood. The clonotype was recovered from a woman aged 45-60 years with active or convalescent COVID-19. The CDR3 spells CASGPSRADGYTF. CDR3 DNA: TGTGCCAGCGGCCCATCCAGGGCTGATGGCTACACCTTC.